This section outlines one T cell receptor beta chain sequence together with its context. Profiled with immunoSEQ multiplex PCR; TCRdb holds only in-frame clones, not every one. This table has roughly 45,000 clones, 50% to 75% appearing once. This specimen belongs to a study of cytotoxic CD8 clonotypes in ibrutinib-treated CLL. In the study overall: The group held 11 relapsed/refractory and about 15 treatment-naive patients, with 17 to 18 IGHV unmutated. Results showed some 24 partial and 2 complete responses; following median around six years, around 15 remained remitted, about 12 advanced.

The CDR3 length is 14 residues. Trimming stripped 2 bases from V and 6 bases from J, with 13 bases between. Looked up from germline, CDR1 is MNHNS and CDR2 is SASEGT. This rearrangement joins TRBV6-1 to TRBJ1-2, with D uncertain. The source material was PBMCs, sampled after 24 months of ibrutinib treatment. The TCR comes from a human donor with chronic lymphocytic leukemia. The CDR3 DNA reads TGTGCCAGCAGTGAACTTTGGTGGTCTGATGGCTACACCTTC. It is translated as CASSELWWSDGYTF.